A single sample is the source of the 4 T cell receptor beta chains below, sequenced in a study of long-term antiretroviral therapy in people with HIV. Investigators performed immunoSEQ version v3.0 at survey level. Generated by immunoSEQ multiplex PCR, the TCRdb table keeps only in-frame clones and is missing some. The data show 20,000 to 25,000 clones, roughly 84% seen once. The sequenced sample was unsorted PBMCs, obtained 1.2 years after starting antiretroviral therapy. The receptor source for this set is a woman aged 40-49 years with HIV.

The rearrangement links TRBV7-9 to TRBJ2-7; 9 bases align to TRBD2. This CDR3 is 15 amino acids long. The J segment lost 5 bases and the V segment lost 1 base, leaving 6 bases of the junction unmatched. CDR1 SEHNR and CDR2 FQNEAQ come from the germline V gene (reference sequence). CDR3 sequence: CASSLGLAGIHEQYF. The CDR3 bases are TGTGCCAGCAGCTTAGGGCTAGCGGGAATCCACGAGCAGTACTTC. The whole variable domain, filled in from reference TRBV7-9 and TRBJ2-7, reads DTGVSQNPRHKITKRGQNVTFRCDPISEHNRLYWYRQTLGQGPEFLTYFQNEAQLEKSRLLSDRFSAERPKGSFSTLEIQRTEQGDSAMYLCASSLGLAGIHEQYFGPGTRLTVT.

The chain uses TRBV27 and TRBJ2-3, with D perhaps matching TRBD1 (5 bases). This CDR3 has 15 amino acids. Between the trimmed V and J ends, which lost 2 bases and 0 bases, there was a span of 9 bases. Per the germline V gene, CDR1 is MNHEY and CDR2 is SMNVEV (reference sequence). The CDR3 coding sequence is TGTGCCAGCAGTTTACAGGGTTCTAGCACAGATACGCAGTATTTT. Amino acid sequence: CASSLQGSSTDTQYF.

This clone has more than one count but fewer than ten. The chain is built from TRBV7-9 and TRBJ1-2; unclear D gene. Trimming left V 4 bases short and J 0 bases short, with 6 bases between. The CDR3 consists of 13 residues. Looked up from germline, CDR1 is SEHNR and CDR2 is FQNEAQ (reference sequence). Here the CDR3 reads CASSSNSNYGYTF. The CDR3 DNA reads TGTGCCAGCAGCTCTAACTCTAACTATGGCTACACCTTC.

This clone was picked up one time. The chain carries TRBV19 and TRBJ2-7, with TRBD1 identical over 8 bases. Germline V gives CDR1 LNHDA, CDR2 SQIVND (reference sequence). V gave up 3 bases and J gave up 1 base; unmatched junction bases: 5. The CDR3 runs to 15 residues. The CDR3 nucleotides read TGTGCCAGTAGTATCCTCGGACAGGGATCCTACGAGCAGTACTTC. It specifies CASSILGQGSYEQYF.